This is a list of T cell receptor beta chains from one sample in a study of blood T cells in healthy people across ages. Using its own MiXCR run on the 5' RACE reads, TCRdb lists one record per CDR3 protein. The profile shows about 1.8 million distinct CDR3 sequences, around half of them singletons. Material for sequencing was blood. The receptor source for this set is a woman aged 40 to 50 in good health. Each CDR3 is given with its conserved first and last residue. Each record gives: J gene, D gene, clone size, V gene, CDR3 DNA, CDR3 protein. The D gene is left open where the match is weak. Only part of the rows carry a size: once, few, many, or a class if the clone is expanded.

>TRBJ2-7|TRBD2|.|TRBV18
TGTGCCAGCTCATCGCTAGCGGGCTCCTACAATGAGCAGTACTTC
CASSSLAGSYNEQYF
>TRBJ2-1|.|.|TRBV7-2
TGTGCCAGCAGCTTAGATCCTGGAAACTACAATGAGCAGTTCTTC
CASSLDPGNYNEQFF
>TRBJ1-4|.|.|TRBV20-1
TGCAGTGCCCCTCTCAGGGGTAGAGAGGAAAAACTGTTTTTT
CSAPLRGREEKLFF
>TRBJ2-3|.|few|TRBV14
TGTGCCAGCAGCCTCCCGTTTGGAAAGAGACCAGATACGCAGTATTTT
CASSLPFGKRPDTQYF
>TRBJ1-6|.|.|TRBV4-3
TGCGCCAGCAGCCAAGATCCATATCAGGGTGAAAATTCACCCCTCCACTTT
CASSQDPYQGENSPLHF
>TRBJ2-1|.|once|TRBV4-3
TGCGCCAGCAGCCAAGTCGCTTACAACAATGAGCAGTTCTTC
CASSQVAYNNEQFF
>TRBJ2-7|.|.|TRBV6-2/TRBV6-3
TGTGCCAGCAATACCCCGGGAGCATCCTCCTACGAGCAGTACTTC
CASNTPGASSYEQYF
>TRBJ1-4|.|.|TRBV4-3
TGCGCCAGCAGCCAAAAGTTGGCAGGCGCAACTAATGAAAAACTGTTTTTT
CASSQKLAGATNEKLFF
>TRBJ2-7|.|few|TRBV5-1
TGCGCCAGCAGCTTGGTTGGGGGTCCCAGCTCCTACGAGCAGTACTTC
CASSLVGGPSSYEQYF
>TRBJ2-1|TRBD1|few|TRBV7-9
TGTGCCAGCAGCCGTTGGGACAGGGGCTACAATGAGCAGTTCTTC
CASSRWDRGYNEQFF
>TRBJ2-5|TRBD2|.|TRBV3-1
TGTGCCAGCAGCCAAGACTCGGGGGGGCGAGTGACCCAGTACTTC
CASSQDSGGRVTQYF
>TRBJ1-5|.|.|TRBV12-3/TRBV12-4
TGTGCCAGCAGTTTAGTTGGCAGGTCGTTCGATCAGCCCCAGCATTTT
CASSLVGRSFDQPQHF
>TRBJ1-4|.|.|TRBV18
TGTGCCAGCTCACCCCAAGCGAGTGAAAAACTGTTTTTT
CASSPQASEKLFF
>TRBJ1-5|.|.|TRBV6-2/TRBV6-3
TGTGCCAGCAGTTACTCGAGGGAGGGTCAGCCCCAGCATTTT
CASSYSREGQPQHF
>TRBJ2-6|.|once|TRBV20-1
TGCAGTGCCCCGAGTCGGTTCTCTGGGGCCAACGTCCTGACTTTC
CSAPSRFSGANVLTF
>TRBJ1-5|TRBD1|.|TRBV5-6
TGTGCCAGCAGCGACGGACAGGGGGCGAATCAGCCCCAGCATTTT
CASSDGQGANQPQHF
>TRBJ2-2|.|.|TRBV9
TGTGCCAGCAACGTAGCGAACACCGGGGAGCTGTTTTTT
CASNVANTGELFF
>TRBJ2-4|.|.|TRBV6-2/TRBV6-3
TGTGCCAGCAGTTACTTAAGGGCTCCTGGCATTCAGTACTTC
CASSYLRAPGIQYF
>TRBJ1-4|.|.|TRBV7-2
TGTGCCAGCAGCTCTTACGGGCGGATTGAAAAACTGTTTTTT
CASSSYGRIEKLFF
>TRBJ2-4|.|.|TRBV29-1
TGCAGCGTTGAATATTCTGTTGGGGTAGCCAAAAACATTCAGTACTTC
CSVEYSVGVAKNIQYF
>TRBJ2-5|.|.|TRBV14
TGTGCCAGCAGCCAGGACCATCCGACCCAGTACTTC
CASSQDHPTQYF
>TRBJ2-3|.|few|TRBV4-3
TGCGCCAGCAGCCATACCCGGGATCTTAGCACAGATACGCAGTATTTT
CASSHTRDLSTDTQYF
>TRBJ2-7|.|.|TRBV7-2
TGTGCCAGCAGCTTAGAAGCACAGTCCTACGAGCAGTACTTC
CASSLEAQSYEQYF
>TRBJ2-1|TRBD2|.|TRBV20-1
TGCAGTGCCGAAGCGGGAGGGCCCTACAATGAGCAGTTCTTC
CSAEAGGPYNEQFF
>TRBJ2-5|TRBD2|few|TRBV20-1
TGCAGTGCCGACCCTAGGACTAGCGGGTCATACGTCCAAGAGACCCAGTACTTC
CSADPRTSGSYVQETQYF